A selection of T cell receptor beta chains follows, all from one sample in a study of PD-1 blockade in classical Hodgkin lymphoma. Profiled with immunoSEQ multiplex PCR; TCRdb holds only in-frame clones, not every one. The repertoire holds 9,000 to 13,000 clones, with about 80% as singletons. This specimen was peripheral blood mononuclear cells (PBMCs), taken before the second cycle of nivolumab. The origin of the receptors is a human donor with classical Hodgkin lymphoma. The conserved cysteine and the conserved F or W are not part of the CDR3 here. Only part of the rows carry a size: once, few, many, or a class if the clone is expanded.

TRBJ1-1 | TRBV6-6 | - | ASSYSRGEAF
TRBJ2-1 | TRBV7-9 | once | ASSLVLATPYNEQF
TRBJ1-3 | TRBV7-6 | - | ASSPSTGRLNSGNTIY
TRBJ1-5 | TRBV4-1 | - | ASSQLQGESNQPQH
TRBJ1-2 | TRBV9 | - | ASSTGQGGYGYT
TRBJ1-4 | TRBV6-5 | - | ASSSDGSEKLF
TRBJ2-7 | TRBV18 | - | ASSPFSSDQRPYEQY
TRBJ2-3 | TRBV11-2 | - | ASGGKDYTDTQY
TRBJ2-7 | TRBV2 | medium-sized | ASSEGGSYEQY
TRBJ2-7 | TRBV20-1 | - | SATSNYEQY
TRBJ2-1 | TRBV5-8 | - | ASSATAGTRPKYNEQF
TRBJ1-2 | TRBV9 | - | ASNQDNYGYT
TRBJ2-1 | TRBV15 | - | ATSTYGTGGINEQF
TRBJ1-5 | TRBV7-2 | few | ASSWRGASLAQPQH
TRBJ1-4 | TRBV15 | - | ATSRDRTNEKLF
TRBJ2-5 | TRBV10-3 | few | AIRIRIGVGETQY
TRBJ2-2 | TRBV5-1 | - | ASAFGTALTGELF
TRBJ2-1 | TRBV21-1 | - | ASLAVNSLNNEQF
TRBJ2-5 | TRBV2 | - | ASSSWDGKETQY
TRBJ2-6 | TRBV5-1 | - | ASSPWGGTGANVLT
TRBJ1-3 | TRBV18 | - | ASSPPVRNTIY
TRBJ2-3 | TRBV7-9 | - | ASGTNRDAITDTQY
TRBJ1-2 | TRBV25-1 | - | ASSWTGGVGGYT
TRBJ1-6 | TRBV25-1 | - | ASSPTGGHNSPLH
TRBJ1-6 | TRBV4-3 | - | ASSQKGGRNSPLH
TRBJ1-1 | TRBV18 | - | ASSPPGPWVNTEAF
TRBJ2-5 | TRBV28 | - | ASGREYQETQY
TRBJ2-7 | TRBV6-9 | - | ASSEQGYEQY
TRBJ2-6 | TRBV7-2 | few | ASSLAGGGASGANVLT